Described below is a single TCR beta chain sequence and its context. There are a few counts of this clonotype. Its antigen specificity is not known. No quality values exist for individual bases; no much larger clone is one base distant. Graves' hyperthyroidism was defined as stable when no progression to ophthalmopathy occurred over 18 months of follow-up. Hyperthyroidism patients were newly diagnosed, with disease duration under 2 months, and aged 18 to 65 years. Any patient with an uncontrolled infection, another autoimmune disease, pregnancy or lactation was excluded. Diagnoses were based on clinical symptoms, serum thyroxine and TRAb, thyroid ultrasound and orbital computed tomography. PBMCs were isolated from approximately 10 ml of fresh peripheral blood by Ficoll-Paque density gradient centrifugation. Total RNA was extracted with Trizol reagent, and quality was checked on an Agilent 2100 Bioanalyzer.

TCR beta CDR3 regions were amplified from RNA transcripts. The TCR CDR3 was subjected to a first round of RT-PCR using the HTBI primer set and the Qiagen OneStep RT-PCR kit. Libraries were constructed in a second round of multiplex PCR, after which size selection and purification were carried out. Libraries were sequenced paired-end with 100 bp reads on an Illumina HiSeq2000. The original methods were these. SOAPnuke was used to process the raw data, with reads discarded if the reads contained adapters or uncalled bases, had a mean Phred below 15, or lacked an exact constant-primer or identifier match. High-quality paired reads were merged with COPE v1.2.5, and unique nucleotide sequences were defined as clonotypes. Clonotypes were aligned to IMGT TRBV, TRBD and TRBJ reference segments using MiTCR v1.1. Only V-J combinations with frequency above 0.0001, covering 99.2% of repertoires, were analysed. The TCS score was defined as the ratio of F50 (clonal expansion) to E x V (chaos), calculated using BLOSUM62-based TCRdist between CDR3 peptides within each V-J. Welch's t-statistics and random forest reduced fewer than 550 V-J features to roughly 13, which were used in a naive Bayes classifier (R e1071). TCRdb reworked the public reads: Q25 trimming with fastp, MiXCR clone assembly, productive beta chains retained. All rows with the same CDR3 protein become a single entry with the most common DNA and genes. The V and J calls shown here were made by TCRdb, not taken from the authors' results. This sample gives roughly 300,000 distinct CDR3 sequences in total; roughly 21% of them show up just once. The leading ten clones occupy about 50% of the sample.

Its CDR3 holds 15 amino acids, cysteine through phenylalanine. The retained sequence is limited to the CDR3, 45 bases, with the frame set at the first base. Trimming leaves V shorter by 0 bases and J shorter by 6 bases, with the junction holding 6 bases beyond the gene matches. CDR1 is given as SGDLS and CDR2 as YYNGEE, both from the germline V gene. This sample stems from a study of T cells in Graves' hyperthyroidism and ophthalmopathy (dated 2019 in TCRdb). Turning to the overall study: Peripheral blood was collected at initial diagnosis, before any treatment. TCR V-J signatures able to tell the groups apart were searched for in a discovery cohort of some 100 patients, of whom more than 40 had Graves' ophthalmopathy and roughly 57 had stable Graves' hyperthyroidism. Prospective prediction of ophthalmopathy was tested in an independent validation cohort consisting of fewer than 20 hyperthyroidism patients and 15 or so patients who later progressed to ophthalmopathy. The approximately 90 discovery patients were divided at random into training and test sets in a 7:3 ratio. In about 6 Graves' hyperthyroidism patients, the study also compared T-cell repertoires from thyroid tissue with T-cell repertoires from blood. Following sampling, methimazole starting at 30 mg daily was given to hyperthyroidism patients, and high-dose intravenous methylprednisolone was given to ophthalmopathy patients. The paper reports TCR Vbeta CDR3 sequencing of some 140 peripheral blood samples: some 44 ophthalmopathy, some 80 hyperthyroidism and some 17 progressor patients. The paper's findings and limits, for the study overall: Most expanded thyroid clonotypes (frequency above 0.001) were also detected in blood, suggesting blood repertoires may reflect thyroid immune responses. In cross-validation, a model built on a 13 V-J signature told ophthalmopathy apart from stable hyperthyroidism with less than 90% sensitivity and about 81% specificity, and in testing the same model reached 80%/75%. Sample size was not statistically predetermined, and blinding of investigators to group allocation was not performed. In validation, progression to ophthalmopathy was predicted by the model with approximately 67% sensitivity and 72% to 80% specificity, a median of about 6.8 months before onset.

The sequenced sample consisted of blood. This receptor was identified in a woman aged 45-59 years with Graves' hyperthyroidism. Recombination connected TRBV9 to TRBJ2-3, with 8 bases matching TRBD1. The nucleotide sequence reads TGTGCCAGCAGCGTAGATCACAGGGGGGCGGATACGCAGTATTTT. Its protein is CASSVDHRGADTQYF.